These 14 T cell receptor beta chains were sequenced from one sample in a study of blood T cell repertoires in COVID-19. Produced via immunoSEQ multiplex PCR; TCRdb's table is partial and in-frame only. The sample holds some 170,000 clones, 82% seen once. Sequencing input: peripheral blood. The receptors originated from a woman in her 70s with acute or convalescent COVID-19.

The rearrangement joins TRBV20-1 to TRBJ1-1, with D hard to call. V was clipped by 3 bases and J by 7 bases, with 9 bases between them. Germline CDR1 DFQATT, CDR2 SNEGSKA (reference sequence). This CDR3 is 11 amino acids long. The CDR3 sequence is CSASKHVEAFF. The CDR3 DNA sequence: TGCAGTGCTAGCAAACATGTTGAAGCTTTCTTT.

This clone has more than one count but fewer than ten. The chain recombines TRBV5-4 with TRBJ1-2; TRBD1 matches at 9 bases. J lost 2 bases, V lost 10 bases, and 9 bases had no gene match. CDR3 length: 14 residues. In germline, CDR1 is SGHNT, CDR2 YYREEE (reference sequence). The chain's CDR3 is CAGHRDRANYGYTF. CDR3 bases: TGTGCCGGGCACCGGGACAGGGCGAACTATGGCTACACCTTC.

The chain links TRBV6-5 to TRBJ1-1; D perhaps matches TRBD1 (6 bases). The CDR3 has 16 residues. The V end lost 2 bases, the J end lost 1 base, and 14 bases lay between the germline ends. Germline V gene sequence: CDR1 MNHEY, CDR2 SVGAGI. This CDR3 is CASSYRNDRKNTEAFF. The CDR3 bases are TGTGCCAGCAGTTACCGAAACGACAGGAAGAACACTGAAGCTTTCTTT.

In its sample, this clone was seen once. The chain couples TRBV7-2 to TRBJ2-7; 7 positions agree with TRBD2. The V gene end was trimmed by 4 bases and the J gene end by 3 bases; junction bases not matched to a gene: 6. This CDR3 is built from 14 residues. The germline gives CDR1 SGHTA, CDR2 FQGNSA. Here the CDR3 DNA reads TGTGCCAGCAGCTCGGAGACTAGCAGCTACGAGCAGTACTTC. It is translated as CASSSETSSYEQYF. The full variable domain, completed using reference TRBV7-2 and TRBJ2-7, is GAGVSQSPSNKVTEKGKDVELRCDPISGHTALYWYRQSLGQGLEFLIYFQGNSAPDKSGLPSDRFSAERTGGSVSTLTIQRTQQEDSAVYLCASSSETSSYEQYFGPGTRLTVT.

V usage is TRBV28 and J usage is TRBJ1-2, with a possible D match to TRBD1 (5 bases). This CDR3 has 15 residues. Trimming took off 5 bases at V and 2 bases at J, with 15 bases between the two ends. Germline assignment: CDR1 MDHEN and CDR2 SYDVKM. The CDR3 nucleotides read TGTGCCAGCAGTCCGGGGGGACCAGTCAACTATGGCTACACCTTC. Amino acids: CASSPGGPVNYGYTF.

This clone was found once. CDR3 in amino acids: CASSLGQGTQPQHF. CDR3 coding DNA: TGCGCCAGCAGCTTGGGACAGGGCACTCAGCCCCAGCATTTT. The chain has TRBV5-1 and TRBJ1-5; the match to TRBD1 covers 7 bases. Germline V gene data show CDR1 as SGHRS and CDR2 as YFSETQ. The CDR3 is made up of 14 amino acids. The ends lost 0 bases at V and 6 bases at J; junction bases unmatched: 3.

The chain uses TRBV28 and TRBJ2-2; a possible D gene is TRBD1 (5 bases). The germline V and J ends were trimmed by 2 bases and 3 bases, with 7 bases remaining between them. From germline, CDR1 is MDHEN and CDR2 SYDVKM. The CDR3 loop spans 14 amino acids. CDR3: CASSLRQYTGELFF. The CDR3 bases are TGTGCCAGCAGTTTAAGACAGTACACCGGGGAGCTGTTTTTT.

This clone came up a few times. This chain links TRBV19 with TRBJ2-1; 10 bases fit TRBD2. Germline CDR1 and CDR2: LNHDA and SQIVND (reference sequence). The CDR3 consists of 19 residues. With V trimmed by 0 bases and J by 7 bases, 15 bases remained unmatched. Written as DNA, the CDR3 is TGTGCCAGTAGTATAGATCTTTGGCTAGCGGGAGCGGTTGGTAATGAGCAGTTCTTC. This codes for CASSIDLWLAGAVGNEQFF.

This clone was observed a few times. Other DNA sequences in this sample translate to the same CDR3. The CDR3 coding sequence is TGTGCCACCAGTGACCCGGGACAGGGGGCTACAGATACGCAGTATTTT. Its protein product is CATSDPGQGATDTQYF. J is TRBJ2-3 and V is TRBV24-1; 12 nucleotides agree with TRBD1. The ends lost 4 bases at V and 3 bases at J; junction bases unmatched: 4. This CDR3 region has 16 residues. Germline CDR1 and CDR2: KGHDR and SFDVKD.

The chain recombines TRBV28 with TRBJ1-1, with 10 nucleotides matching TRBD1. The CDR3 has 13 amino acids. Trimming removed 6 bases from V and 10 bases from J; junction bases left unmatched: 8. Germline loops: CDR1 MDHEN, CDR2 SYDVKM. The CDR3 reads CASSSGQGLGAFF. In DNA, the CDR3 is TGTGCCAGCAGCTCGGGACAGGGGTTGGGAGCTTTCTTT.

The rearrangement links TRBV2 to TRBJ2-1; TRBD1 aligns across 9 bases. Germline trimming cut 4 bases from V and 7 bases from J; bases unmatched to any gene: 8. This CDR3 has 15 amino acids. From germline, CDR1 is SNHLY and CDR2 FYNNEI. DNA of the CDR3: TGTGCCAGCAGTGTAACAGGGGGCGCGGGGAATGAGCAGTTCTTC. This sequence encodes CASSVTGGAGNEQFF.

The gene calls are TRBV6-1 and TRBJ1-5; 10 nucleotides align to TRBD1. CDR1 is MNHNS and CDR2 is SASEGT in the germline V gene. The CDR3 spans 16 residues. With 1 base clipped from V and 7 bases from J, the junction kept 7 bases outside the gene matches. CDR3: CASSEVDRGSGQPQHF. CDR3 nucleotide sequence: TGTGCCAGCAGTGAAGTGGACAGGGGGTCAGGCCAGCCCCAGCATTTT.

CDR3 in amino acids: CASSQVPGNQPQHF. The CDR3 nucleotides read TGTGCCAGCAGCCAAGTGCCCGGGAATCAGCCCCAGCATTTT. The V call is TRBV3-1 (or the pseudogene TRBV3-2), the J call TRBJ1-5, with D unclear. Per the germline V gene, CDR1 is LGHDT and CDR2 is YNNKEL (reference sequence). The CDR3 runs to 14 residues. The V end was cut by 1 base, the J end by 4 bases, with 8 bases between.

CDR3 bases: TGTGCCAGCAGCTTAGTTCCAGGGGAAAAACTGTTTTTT. Its protein product is CASSLVPGEKLFF. The V call is TRBV7-2, the J call TRBJ1-4, with D possibly matching TRBD1 (5 bases). V lost 1 base and J lost 8, with 8 bases in between. Germline V gene data show CDR1 as SGHTA and CDR2 as FQGNSA. The CDR3 runs 13 residues.